The rows below give T cell receptor beta chains drawn from one sample of a study of siplizumab effects on memory and regulatory T cells. Generated by immunoSEQ multiplex PCR, the TCRdb table keeps only in-frame clones and is missing some. This repertoire shows around 45,000 clones, roughly 87% found once; its top ten account for roughly 0.37%. The sequenced sample consisted of naive CD8+ T cells sorted from blood. These receptors all stem from a human donor in good health. Both conserved end residues are part of each CDR3. D genes are given only for firm matches. Size tells how often a clone was seen (once, few, many) or the class of an expanded clone, and some rows leave it out.

V	J	size	D	DNA	CDR3
TRBV19	TRBJ2-7	.	.	TGTGCCAGTAGTCCAGCTCAGACTTCGGGGGAGCAGTACTTC	CASSPAQTSGEQYF
TRBV19	TRBJ2-1	.	TRBD2	TGTGCCAGTAGTCTCGGGACTAGCGGGAGAGTTGAGCAGTTCTTC	CASSLGTSGRVEQFF
TRBV6-5	TRBJ1-5	.	.	TGTGCCAGCAGTTACTCGTCGGGGGGAAGCTTACAGCCCCAGCATTTT	CASSYSSGGSLQPQHF
TRBV2	TRBJ2-7	once	.	TGTGCCAGCACGGAGGGCGTAACTTGGCCGGGCCCCTACGAGCAGTACTTC	CASTEGVTWPGPYEQYF
TRBV7-9	TRBJ1-3	.	TRBD1	TGTGCCAGCAGCCCCCTGACAGGGGATGGAAACACCATATATTTT	CASSPLTGDGNTIYF
TRBV12-2	TRBJ2-7	.	.	TGTGCAAGTCGCTTAGAGGGGACAGGACCGTTCGGCGAGCAGTACTTC	CASRLEGTGPFGEQYF
TRBV27	TRBJ1-1	.	.	TGTGCCAGCAAGGATTATCGGGGGAACACTGAAGCTTTCTTT	CASKDYRGNTEAFF
TRBV2	TRBJ2-7	once	.	TGTGCCAGCAGTGAAGCGCTGGGACTTCGTTACGAGCAGTACTTC	CASSEALGLRYEQYF
TRBV5-5	TRBJ2-2	.	TRBD2	TGTGCCAGCAGCTTGGTTCCGTGGGAGGGGAACACCGGGGAGCTGTTTTTT	CASSLVPWEGNTGELFF
TRBV27	TRBJ2-3	.	.	TGTGCCAGCAGTTTGTCGACGGCAGCTTACACAGATACGCAGTATTTT	CASSLSTAAYTDTQYF
TRBV7-9	TRBJ1-1	.	.	TGTGCCAGCAGCTTAGTAGCCGCGCACACTGAAGCTTTCTTT	CASSLVAAHTEAFF
TRBV4-1	TRBJ2-7	once	TRBD1	TGCGCCTCTTCCCGGACAGGCTCCTACGAGCAGTACTTC	CASSRTGSYEQYF
TRBV27	TRBJ1-4	.	TRBD1	TGTGCCAGCCTCGGCCCAGGGGGGACCGGGAACGAAAAACTGTTTTTT	CASLGPGGTGNEKLFF
TRBV10-3	TRBJ1-1	.	.	TGTGCCATCAGCGCGAATACCAACACTGAAGCTTTCTTT	CAISANTNTEAFF
TRBV6-6	TRBJ2-7	once	.	TGTGCCAGCAGTTACTCGGCAGGCTACGAGCAGTACTTC	CASSYSAGYEQYF
TRBV16	TRBJ2-7	once	.	TGTGCCAGCAGCCCCACGGAGGGGCAGGGGTTCTACGAGCAGTACTTC	CASSPTEGQGFYEQYF
TRBV7-6	TRBJ2-1	once	.	TGTGCCAGCAGCTTAACGGGCCCAGGGAATGAGCAGTTCTTC	CASSLTGPGNEQFF
TRBV7-6	TRBJ1-1	.	TRBD1	TGTGCCAGCAGCTACAGGACAGGTGGAACGAACACTGAAGCTTTCTTT	CASSYRTGGTNTEAFF
TRBV19	TRBJ1-2	few	TRBD1	TGTGCCAGTAGTATAAGGACAGGGAAGAGTTACTATGGCTACACCTTC	CASSIRTGKSYYGYTF
TRBV2	TRBJ2-3	.	.	TGTGCCAGCAGTGAATGGCAGACGAGCACAGATACGCAGTATTTT	CASSEWQTSTDTQYF
TRBV19	TRBJ1-1	.	.	TGTGCCAGTAGTCTAGGGCAGGGGTTTACCACTGAAGCTTTCTTT	CASSLGQGFTTEAFF
TRBV7-9	TRBJ1-2	once	.	TGTGCCAGCAGCTTAAGTCTGGGACATGGCTACACCTTC	CASSLSLGHGYTF
TRBV9	TRBJ2-7	few	.	TGTGCCAGCAGCGTGGTCCCAAGTGGAACCTACGAGCAGTACTTC	CASSVVPSGTYEQYF
TRBV18	TRBJ2-1	once	TRBD2	TGTGCCAGCTCACATTCGACTAGCGGGAGTAAGGCTGAGCAGTTCTTC	CASSHSTSGSKAEQFF